These 4 T cell receptor beta chains were all obtained from the same sample, sequenced in a study of beta chain features in type 1 diabetes. Every bit of the isolated RNA underwent reverse transcription, so sequencing read expressed TCRB transcripts. Profiling relied on immunoSEQ multiplex PCR, and the TCRdb table lists in-frame clones only, not all of them. The sample gives about 240,000 clones, 25% to 30% of which show up once; approximately 4% is in the top ten. Sequencing used central memory CD4+ T cells from blood. The receptors were sampled from a man younger than 45 in good health.

This clone was seen a handful of times. The chain carries TRBV2 and TRBJ2-7, with TRBD1 matching over 12 bases. J lost 3 bases, V lost 2 bases, and 2 bases had no gene match. CDR1 and CDR2 from the germline V gene are SNHLY and FYNNEI. The CDR3 covers 15 residues. CDR3 region: CASSERDRGLYEQYF. DNA for the CDR3: TGTGCCAGCAGTGAAAGGGACAGGGGGCTCTACGAGCAGTACTTC.

The chain links TRBV5-1 to TRBJ2-1, with 7 bases fitting TRBD1. This CDR3 spans 16 amino acids. Germline CDR1 SGHRS, CDR2 YFSETQ. The V segment lost 1 base and the J segment 2 bases; nucleotides outside the gene matches: 6. CDR3 sequence: CASSLTGATTYNEQFF. DNA for the CDR3: TGCGCCAGCAGCTTGACAGGGGCAACGACCTACAATGAGCAGTTCTTC.

The table lists this clone with a few counts. The chain combines TRBV19 with TRBJ2-6, with a possible D match to TRBD1 (6 bases). Trimming took off 6 bases at V and 1 base at J, with 10 bases between the two ends. This CDR3 has 15 amino acids. CDR1 is LNHDA and CDR2 is SQIVND in the germline V gene (reference sequence). The CDR3 sequence: CASRGRGSGANVLTF. The CDR3 DNA is TGTGCCAGTAGGGGCAGGGGATCTGGGGCCAACGTCCTGACTTTC.

The V call is TRBV5-1, the J call TRBJ2-1, with D possibly being TRBD1 or TRBD2 (5 bases each). The CDR3 extends over 14 amino acids. CDR1 is SGHRS and CDR2 is YFSETQ in the germline V gene. V was clipped by 7 bases and J by 9 bases, with 20 bases between them. The CDR3 loop is CASQHSGTQPEQFF. The CDR3, as DNA: TGCGCCAGCCAACACTCCGGGACCCAGCCTGAGCAGTTCTTC. Supplemented by reference TRBV5-1 and TRBJ2-1, the full variable domain reads KAGVTQTPRYLIKTRGQQVTLSCSPISGHRSVSWYQQTPGQGLQFLFEYFSETQRNKGNFPGRFSGRQFSNSRSEMNVSTLELGDSALYLCASQHSGTQPEQFFGPGTRLTVL.